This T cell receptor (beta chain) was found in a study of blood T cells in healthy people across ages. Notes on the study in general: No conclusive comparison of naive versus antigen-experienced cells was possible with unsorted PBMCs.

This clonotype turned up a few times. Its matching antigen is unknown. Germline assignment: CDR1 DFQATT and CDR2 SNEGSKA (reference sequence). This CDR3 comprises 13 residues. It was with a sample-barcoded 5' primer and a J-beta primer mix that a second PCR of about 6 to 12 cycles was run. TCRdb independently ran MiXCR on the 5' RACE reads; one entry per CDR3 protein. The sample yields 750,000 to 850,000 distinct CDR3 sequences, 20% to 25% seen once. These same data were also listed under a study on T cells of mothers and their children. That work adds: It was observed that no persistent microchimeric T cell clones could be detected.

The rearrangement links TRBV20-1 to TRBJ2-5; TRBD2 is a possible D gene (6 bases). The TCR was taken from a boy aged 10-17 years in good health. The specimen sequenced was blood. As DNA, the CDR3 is TGCACAGTAGCGGATACGTACCAAGAGACCCAGTACTTC. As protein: CTVADTYQETQYF.